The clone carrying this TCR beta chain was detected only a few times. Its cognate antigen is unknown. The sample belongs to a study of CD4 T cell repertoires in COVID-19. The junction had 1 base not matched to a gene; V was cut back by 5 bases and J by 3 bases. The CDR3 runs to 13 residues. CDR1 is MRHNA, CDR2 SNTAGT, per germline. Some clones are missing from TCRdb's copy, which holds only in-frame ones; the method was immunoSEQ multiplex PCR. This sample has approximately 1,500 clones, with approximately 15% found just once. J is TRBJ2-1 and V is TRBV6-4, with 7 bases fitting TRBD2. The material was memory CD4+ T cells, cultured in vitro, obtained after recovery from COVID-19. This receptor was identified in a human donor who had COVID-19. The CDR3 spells CASSSSGYNEQFF. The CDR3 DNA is TGTGCCAGCAGTTCTAGCGGCTACAATGAGCAGTTCTTC.